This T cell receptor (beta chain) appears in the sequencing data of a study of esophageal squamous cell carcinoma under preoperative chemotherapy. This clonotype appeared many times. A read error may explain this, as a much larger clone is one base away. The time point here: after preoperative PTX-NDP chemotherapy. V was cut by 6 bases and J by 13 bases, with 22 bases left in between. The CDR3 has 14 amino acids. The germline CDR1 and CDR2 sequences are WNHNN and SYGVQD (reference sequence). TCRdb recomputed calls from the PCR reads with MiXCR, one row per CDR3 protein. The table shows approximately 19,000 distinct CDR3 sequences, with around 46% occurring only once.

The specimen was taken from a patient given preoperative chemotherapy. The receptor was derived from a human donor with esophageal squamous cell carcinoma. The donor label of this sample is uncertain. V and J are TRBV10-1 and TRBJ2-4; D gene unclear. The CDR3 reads CASSSRSGYNEQYF. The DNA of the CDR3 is TGCGCCAGCAGCTCCAGGAGTGGCTACAATGAGCAGTACTTC.